This is a list of T cell receptor beta chains from one sample in a study of blood T cell repertoires in COVID-19. Assay used: immunoSEQ multiplex PCR; TCRdb lists only in-frame clones, some missing. The sample shows about 500,000 clones, about 91% of them seen only once. Sequences were obtained from peripheral blood. The receptors originated from a man aged 18 to 29 with COVID-19, enrolled during active disease. The CDR3 runs from the conserved cysteine through the conserved F or W. D genes are given only for firm matches. Clone sizes are given selectively: once, few, many, or a class where the clone is expanded.

v_gene: TRBV28; abundance: NA; len: 15; d_gene: NA; j_gene: TRBJ1-4; CDR3aa: CASSPSVGGNEKLFF; CDR3nt: TGTGCCAGCAGTCCCTCGGTCGGGGGGAATGAAAAACTGTTTTTT
v_gene: TRBV3-1/TRBV3-2; abundance: few; len: 15; d_gene: NA; j_gene: TRBJ1-4; CDR3aa: CASSLEGLRGEKLFF; CDR3nt: TGTGCCAGCAGCCTTGAAGGCCTAAGGGGTGAAAAACTGTTTTTT
v_gene: TRBV7-2; abundance: NA; len: 14; d_gene: TRBD1; j_gene: TRBJ1-2; CDR3aa: CASSSRRQGGGYTF; CDR3nt: TGTGCCAGCAGCTCTAGGAGACAGGGTGGTGGCTACACCTTC
v_gene: TRBV7-9; abundance: NA; len: 11; d_gene: NA; j_gene: TRBJ2-3; CDR3aa: CASSYTDTQYF; CDR3nt: TGTGCCAGCAGTTACACAGATACGCAGTATTTT
v_gene: TRBV5-5; abundance: NA; len: 16; d_gene: NA; j_gene: TRBJ2-3; CDR3aa: CASSYPRTDSTDTQYF; CDR3nt: TGTGCCAGCAGCTACCCTAGGACAGACTCCACAGATACGCAGTATTTT
v_gene: TRBV4-1; abundance: NA; len: 17; d_gene: TRBD1; j_gene: TRBJ2-4; CDR3aa: CASSLGTGGLAKNIQYF; CDR3nt: TGCGCCAGCAGCCTGGGGACAGGGGGGCTAGCCAAAAACATTCAGTACTTC
v_gene: TRBV5-4; abundance: NA; len: 17; d_gene: TRBD1; j_gene: TRBJ1-4; CDR3aa: CASSSQPGTGFNEKLFF; CDR3nt: TGTGCCAGCAGCTCACAACCCGGGACAGGGTTTAATGAAAAACTGTTTTTT
v_gene: TRBV5-1; abundance: few; len: 15; d_gene: TRBD1; j_gene: TRBJ2-2; CDR3aa: CASSSGGWNTGELFF; CDR3nt: TGCGCCAGCAGCTCAGGGGGCTGGAACACCGGGGAGCTGTTTTTT
v_gene: TRBV19; abundance: once; len: 18; d_gene: TRBD1; j_gene: TRBJ2-6; CDR3aa: CASSERDSYFSGANVLTF; CDR3nt: TGTGCCAGTAGTGAAAGGGACAGTTACTTCTCTGGGGCCAACGTCCTGACTTTC
v_gene: TRBV15; abundance: NA; len: 15; d_gene: NA; j_gene: TRBJ1-4; CDR3aa: CATSRDRGGREKLFF; CDR3nt: TGTGCCACCAGCAGAGATCGGGGGGGGCGGGAAAAACTGTTTTTT
v_gene: TRBV6-5; abundance: NA; len: 13; d_gene: NA; j_gene: TRBJ1-2; CDR3aa: CASSPRGLNGYTF; CDR3nt: TGTGCCAGCAGCCCCAGGGGTTTGAATGGCTACACCTTC
v_gene: TRBV6-5; abundance: NA; len: 15; d_gene: TRBD2; j_gene: TRBJ2-1; CDR3aa: CASSTWTSGNNEQFF; CDR3nt: TGTGCCAGCAGCACCTGGACTAGCGGAAACAATGAGCAGTTCTTC
v_gene: TRBV14; abundance: NA; len: 17; d_gene: NA; j_gene: TRBJ1-2; CDR3aa: CASSQGKYKRRPYGYTF; CDR3nt: TGTGCCAGCAGCCAAGGTAAGTATAAGCGGAGACCTTATGGCTACACCTTC
v_gene: TRBV2; abundance: once; len: 16; d_gene: NA; j_gene: TRBJ2-3; CDR3aa: CASSVRLSKSTDTQYF; CDR3nt: TGTGCCAGCAGTGTTAGACTCTCAAAGAGCACAGATACGCAGTATTTT
v_gene: TRBV6-5; abundance: once; len: 14; d_gene: TRBD2; j_gene: TRBJ2-4; CDR3aa: CASSSGMAKNIQYF; CDR3nt: TGTGCCAGCTCAAGCGGGATGGCCAAAAACATTCAGTACTTC
v_gene: TRBV23-1; abundance: NA; len: 14; d_gene: NA; j_gene: TRBJ1-3; CDR3aa: CASLDSALGNTIYF; CDR3nt: TGCGCCAGTTTAGACAGTGCTCTTGGAAACACCATATATTTT
v_gene: TRBV27; abundance: NA; len: 17; d_gene: TRBD1; j_gene: TRBJ2-1; CDR3aa: CASSPGDRGRKVDEQFF; CDR3nt: TGTGCCAGCAGTCCAGGGGACAGGGGGCGGAAGGTCGATGAGCAGTTCTTC
v_gene: TRBV3-1/TRBV3-2; abundance: NA; len: 12; d_gene: NA; j_gene: TRBJ2-7; CDR3aa: CASSRGGYEQYF; CDR3nt: TGTGCCAGCAGCAGGGGGGGATACGAGCAGTACTTC
v_gene: TRBV24-1; abundance: NA; len: 16; d_gene: NA; j_gene: TRBJ1-2; CDR3aa: CATSSGTPDGNYGYTF; CDR3nt: TGTGCCACCAGCTCCGGGACACCCGATGGGAACTATGGCTACACCTTC
v_gene: TRBV10-3; abundance: NA; len: 16; d_gene: NA; j_gene: TRBJ2-3; CDR3aa: CAISELTSMRTDTQYF; CDR3nt: TGTGCCATCAGTGAATTAACTAGCATGCGCACAGATACGCAGTATTTT
v_gene: TRBV19; abundance: few; len: 13; d_gene: NA; j_gene: TRBJ1-5; CDR3aa: CASRLYSNQPQHF; CDR3nt: TGTGCCAGTAGACTTTATAGCAATCAGCCCCAGCATTTT
v_gene: TRBV3-1/TRBV3-2; abundance: NA; len: 15; d_gene: TRBD2; j_gene: TRBJ2-7; CDR3aa: CASSPLAGANHEQYF; CDR3nt: TGTGCCAGCAGCCCGCTAGCGGGGGCCAACCACGAGCAGTACTTC
v_gene: TRBV4-2; abundance: NA; len: 16; d_gene: NA; j_gene: TRBJ2-1; CDR3aa: CASSQEARSSYNEQFF; CDR3nt: TGTGCCAGCAGCCAAGAAGCCCGAAGCTCCTACAATGAGCAGTTCTTC
v_gene: TRBV15; abundance: NA; len: 17; d_gene: TRBD1; j_gene: TRBJ1-2; CDR3aa: CATSRGVRPGGAYGYTF; CDR3nt: TGTGCCACCAGCAGAGGGGTAAGACCAGGGGGCGCCTATGGCTACACCTTC
v_gene: TRBV2; abundance: NA; len: 16; d_gene: TRBD2; j_gene: TRBJ2-1; CDR3aa: CASSPSGTSGYNEQFF; CDR3nt: TGTGCCAGCAGTCCCTCCGGGACTAGCGGATACAATGAGCAGTTCTTC
v_gene: TRBV19; abundance: NA; len: 15; d_gene: NA; j_gene: TRBJ1-1; CDR3aa: CASSKYADMNTEAFF; CDR3nt: TGTGCCAGTAGTAAATATGCAGACATGAACACTGAAGCTTTCTTT
v_gene: TRBV5-1; abundance: NA; len: 17; d_gene: TRBD1; j_gene: TRBJ1-1; CDR3aa: CASSLVGDSLMNTEAFF; CDR3nt: TGCGCCAGCAGCTTGGTGGGGGACAGCCTTATGAACACTGAAGCTTTCTTT
v_gene: TRBV27; abundance: NA; len: 11; d_gene: NA; j_gene: TRBJ2-7; CDR3aa: CASSLADEQYF; CDR3nt: TGTGCCAGCAGTCTCGCGGACGAGCAGTACTTC
v_gene: TRBV2; abundance: once; len: 15; d_gene: TRBD1; j_gene: TRBJ2-5; CDR3aa: CASSARDRSSETQYF; CDR3nt: TGTGCCAGCAGCGCCCGGGACAGGTCTTCTGAGACCCAGTACTTC
v_gene: TRBV27; abundance: NA; len: 14; d_gene: TRBD1; j_gene: TRBJ2-7; CDR3aa: CASSPDRVTYEQYF; CDR3nt: TGTGCCAGCAGCCCGGACAGGGTTACCTACGAGCAGTACTTC
v_gene: TRBV3-1/TRBV3-2; abundance: NA; len: 15; d_gene: TRBD2; j_gene: TRBJ2-3; CDR3aa: CASSQDGRGRDTQYF; CDR3nt: TGTGCCAGCAGCCAAGATGGGAGGGGCCGAGATACGCAGTATTTT
v_gene: TRBV15; abundance: NA; len: 14; d_gene: NA; j_gene: TRBJ1-5; CDR3aa: CATSRDKGDQPQHF; CDR3nt: TGTGCCACCAGCAGAGATAAGGGGGATCAGCCCCAGCATTTT
v_gene: TRBV7-2; abundance: once; len: 17; d_gene: TRBD2; j_gene: TRBJ2-3; CDR3aa: CASSLLAGALSPDTQYF; CDR3nt: TGTGCCAGCAGCTTACTAGCGGGGGCCCTCTCCCCAGATACGCAGTATTTT
v_gene: TRBV15; abundance: NA; len: 15; d_gene: NA; j_gene: TRBJ2-2; CDR3aa: CATSRDFPPTGELFF; CDR3nt: TGTGCCACCAGCAGAGATTTCCCCCCTACTGGGGAGCTGTTTTTT
v_gene: TRBV24-1; abundance: NA; len: 11; d_gene: NA; j_gene: TRBJ1-3; CDR3aa: CATSSGNTIYF; CDR3nt: TGTGCCACCAGTTCGGGGAACACCATATATTTT
v_gene: TRBV5-4; abundance: NA; len: 14; d_gene: TRBD1; j_gene: TRBJ1-1; CDR3aa: CASSLPDRDTEAFF; CDR3nt: TGTGCCAGCAGCCTCCCCGACAGGGACACTGAAGCTTTCTTT
v_gene: TRBV28; abundance: NA; len: 14; d_gene: TRBD2; j_gene: TRBJ2-7; CDR3aa: CASSRNGLAGQQYF; CDR3nt: TGTGCCAGCAGTCGGAACGGACTAGCGGGCCAACAGTACTTC
v_gene: TRBV2; abundance: NA; len: 14; d_gene: NA; j_gene: TRBJ2-3; CDR3aa: CASSDRSGTDTQYF; CDR3nt: TGTGCCAGCAGTGACAGGTCCGGCACAGATACGCAGTATTTT
v_gene: TRBV5-4; abundance: NA; len: 17; d_gene: TRBD2; j_gene: TRBJ2-2; CDR3aa: CASSLASGGLNTGELFF; CDR3nt: TGTGCCAGCAGCTTGGCTAGCGGGGGCCTTAACACCGGGGAGCTGTTTTTT
v_gene: TRBV6-5; abundance: NA; len: 14; d_gene: NA; j_gene: TRBJ1-5; CDR3aa: CASRRDVGNQPQHF; CDR3nt: TGTGCCAGCAGACGGGATGTTGGCAATCAGCCCCAGCATTTT
v_gene: TRBV4-1; abundance: NA; len: 16; d_gene: TRBD1; j_gene: TRBJ1-4; CDR3aa: CASSLSHRGEREKLFF; CDR3nt: TGCGCCAGCAGCTTATCGCACAGGGGGGAACGTGAAAAACTGTTTTTT
v_gene: TRBV13; abundance: NA; len: 17; d_gene: TRBD2; j_gene: TRBJ2-3; CDR3aa: CASSLGGLATSTDTQYF; CDR3nt: TGTGCCAGCAGCCTAGGGGGACTAGCGACTAGCACAGATACGCAGTATTTT
v_gene: TRBV25-1; abundance: NA; len: 15; d_gene: TRBD2; j_gene: TRBJ2-3; CDR3aa: CASSGGGELTDTQYF; CDR3nt: TGTGCCAGCAGTGGGGGAGGGGAGCTAACAGATACGCAGTATTTT
v_gene: TRBV4-2; abundance: NA; len: 15; d_gene: TRBD2; j_gene: TRBJ2-1; CDR3aa: CASSPTSGSFNEQFF; CDR3nt: TGTGCCAGCAGCCCTACTAGCGGGAGTTTCAATGAGCAGTTCTTC
v_gene: TRBV7-9; abundance: once; len: 15; d_gene: NA; j_gene: TRBJ2-1; CDR3aa: CASSSDRLFYNEQFF; CDR3nt: TGTGCCAGCAGCTCGGACAGATTATTCTACAATGAGCAGTTCTTC
v_gene: TRBV10-1; abundance: NA; len: 11; d_gene: NA; j_gene: TRBJ2-7; CDR3aa: CARKTSWEQYF; CDR3nt: TGCGCCAGAAAGACTAGTTGGGAGCAGTACTTC
v_gene: TRBV5-8; abundance: NA; len: 14; d_gene: TRBD1; j_gene: TRBJ2-3; CDR3aa: CASSFLTGTDTQYF; CDR3nt: TGTGCCAGCAGCTTTCTGACAGGGACAGATACGCAGTATTTT
v_gene: TRBV20-1; abundance: NA; len: 14; d_gene: TRBD2; j_gene: TRBJ2-1; CDR3aa: CSASTASGGNEQFF; CDR3nt: TGCAGTGCTAGTACGGCTAGCGGGGGTAATGAGCAGTTCTTC
v_gene: TRBV5-6; abundance: NA; len: 15; d_gene: NA; j_gene: TRBJ1-2; CDR3aa: CASSSDYRVLGGYTF; CDR3nt: TGTGCCAGCAGTTCCGACTACAGGGTTCTAGGTGGCTACACCTTC
v_gene: TRBV5-1; abundance: NA; len: 15; d_gene: TRBD1; j_gene: TRBJ2-1; CDR3aa: CARGFTGGVANEQFF; CDR3nt: TGCGCCAGAGGATTTACAGGGGGCGTCGCCAATGAGCAGTTCTTC
v_gene: TRBV13; abundance: NA; len: 15; d_gene: TRBD1; j_gene: TRBJ2-3; CDR3aa: CASMRGPGSADTQYF; CDR3nt: TGTGCCAGCATGAGGGGGCCGGGTTCGGCAGATACGCAGTATTTT
v_gene: TRBV11-2; abundance: NA; len: 16; d_gene: TRBD2; j_gene: TRBJ2-2; CDR3aa: CASTPRLAANTGELFF; CDR3nt: TGTGCCAGCACCCCCCGACTAGCTGCTAACACCGGGGAGCTGTTTTTT